The 32 T cell receptor beta chains listed next were all sequenced from one sample in a study of blood T cell repertoires in COVID-19. Libraries were prepared by immunoSEQ multiplex PCR; TCRdb keeps only in-frame clonotypes and omits some of them. This sample carries nearly 25,000 clones, around 92% of them seen once, and the ten largest clones take approximately 30%. Sequenced sample: peripheral blood. The source of these receptors is a man in his 70s with active COVID-19.

The chain links TRBV9 to TRBJ2-3; 8 nucleotides match TRBD1. Per germline, CDR1 SGDLS and CDR2 YYNGEE. CDR3 length: 15 amino acids. V lost 2 bases and J lost 2; bases outside the gene matches: 4. The CDR3 DNA reads as TGTGCCAGCAGCGTTTCGGGACAGGACACAGATACGCAGTATTTT. Its protein is CASSVSGQDTDTQYF.

The chain joins TRBV18 to TRBJ2-4; D unresolved. The V end lost 1 base, the J end lost 2 bases, and 12 bases lay between the germline ends. The CDR3 is 16 residues long. The germline CDR1 and CDR2 sequences are KGHSH and LQKENI. The CDR3 sequence: CASSPLSVRTKNIQYF. The CDR3 region has the DNA TGTGCCAGCTCACCACTGTCTGTGAGGACCAAAAACATTCAGTACTTC. The entire variable domain, with the rest obtained from reference TRBV18 and TRBJ2-4, is as follows: NAGVMQNPRHLVRRRGQEARLRCSPMKGHSHVYWYRQLPEEGLKFMVYLQKENIIDESGMPKERFSAEFPKEGPSILRIQQVVRGDSAAYFCASSPLSVRTKNIQYFGAGTRLSVL.

The CDR3 sequence: CASSLVRNTGELFF. The CDR3 region has the DNA TGTGCCAGCAGCTTAGTTCGGAACACCGGGGAGCTGTTTTTT. This rearrangement joins TRBV11-2 to TRBJ2-2; D gene unclear. The CDR3 length is 14 residues. V was cut by 1 base and J by 1 base, with 4 bases left in between. Germline CDR1 reads SGHAT; CDR2 reads FQNNGV.

The chain couples TRBV11-3 to TRBJ1-2; tentatively, D is TRBD1 (5 bases). CDR3 length: 15 amino acids. Trimming removed 4 bases at V and 2 bases at J, with 14 bases between. The germline CDR1 and CDR2 sequences are SGHNT and YENEEA. The CDR3 reads CASSYDSDRNYGYTF. CDR3 bases: TGTGCCAGCAGCTATGACAGTGACCGGAACTATGGCTACACCTTC.

The gene calls are TRBV18 and TRBJ1-6; 11 nucleotides match TRBD1. V shed 2 bases, J shed 7 bases, and the junction held 4 bases outside the gene matches. The CDR3 is 16 residues long. Germline values: CDR1 KGHSH, CDR2 LQKENI. The CDR3 DNA reads TGTGCCAGCTCACCATTCGGGACAGGGGGAAATTCACCCCTCCACTTT. Encoded protein: CASSPFGTGGNSPLHF.

This chain uses TRBV7-9 with TRBJ1-1; weak D call: TRBD1 (6 bases). Germline CDR1 and CDR2: SEHNR and FQNEAQ (reference sequence). V was shortened by 4 bases and J by 5 bases, with 17 bases between the two germline ends. The CDR3 is 15 amino acids. Here the CDR3 reads CASSYRGGVGTEAFF. In nucleotides, the CDR3 is TGTGCCAGCAGCTACCGAGGGGGGGTTGGGACTGAAGCTTTCTTT. The complete variable domain, with remaining parts taken from reference TRBV7-9 and TRBJ1-1, reads DTGVSQNPRHKITKRGQNVTFRCDPISEHNRLYWYRQTLGQGPEFLTYFQNEAQLEKSRLLSDRFSAERPKGSFSTLEIQRTEQGDSAMYLCASSYRGGVGTEAFFGQGTRLTVV.

The V gene is TRBV24-1, the J gene TRBJ2-3; the D gene is possibly TRBD1 (6 bases). V lost 8 bases to trimming and J lost 0 bases, with 8 bases between them. The CDR3 runs to 13 residues. Germline values: CDR1 KGHDR, CDR2 SFDVKD. CDR3 sequence: CATKDRSTDTQYF. Written as DNA, the CDR3 is TGTGCCACCAAAGACAGGAGCACAGATACGCAGTATTTT.

This chain connects TRBV18 to TRBJ1-1; 9 nucleotides align to TRBD1. Germline loops: CDR1 KGHSH, CDR2 LQKENI. The CDR3 runs 15 residues. The V gene end was trimmed by 8 bases and the J gene end by 1 base; junction bases not matched to a gene: 8. The chain's CDR3 is CASLNLGQGNTEAFF. As DNA, the CDR3 is TGTGCCAGCCTTAACCTGGGACAGGGGAACACTGAAGCTTTCTTT. Based on the CDR3 plus reference TRBV18 and TRBJ1-1, the full variable domain is NAGVMQNPRHLVRRRGQEARLRCSPMKGHSHVYWYRQLPEEGLKFMVYLQKENIIDESGMPKERFSAEFPKEGPSILRIQQVVRGDSAAYFCASLNLGQGNTEAFFGQGTRLTVV.

V and J are TRBV15 and TRBJ1-5; 7 positions match TRBD1. The germline V gene encodes CDR1 LNHNV and CDR2 YYDKDF (reference sequence). The length of the CDR3 is 15 residues. The junction had 2 bases not matched to a gene; V was cut back by 1 base and J by 2 bases. As DNA, the CDR3 is TGTGCCACCAGCAGAGGGCAGGGGGGCAATCAGCCCCAGCATTTT. Translated: CATSRGQGGNQPQHF.

This clone was observed a single time. The chain has TRBV6-2 or TRBV6-3 and TRBJ2-1, with D perhaps TRBD1 (5 bases). V lost 0 bases and J lost 12, with 12 bases in between. The CDR3 consists of 13 residues. Germline-derived CDR1 and CDR2 are MNHEY and SVGEGT. The CDR3 DNA reads as TGTGCCAGCAGTTACTCCGGACAAGGACGGCAGTTCTTC. Translation gives CASSYSGQGRQFF.

The V gene is TRBV28, the J gene TRBJ1-6, with TRBD1 as a possible D gene (5 bases). Trimming pared 2 bases from V and 8 bases from J, leaving 13 bases between. The CDR3 has 15 residues. The germline CDR1 and CDR2 sequences are MDHEN and SYDVKM. CDR3 DNA sequence: TGTGCCAGCAGTTTAAGTTCAGGGTCCCATTCACCCCTCCACTTT. Translation gives CASSLSSGSHSPLHF.

The V call is TRBV9, the J call TRBJ2-1, with 7 nucleotides matching TRBD1. V lost 1 base to trimming and J lost 0 bases; unmatched junction nucleotides: 4. The CDR3 sequence is 16 residues long. The germline CDR1 and CDR2 sequences are SGDLS and YYNGEE. CDR3 sequence reads: CASSVSQGISYNEQFF. The CDR3, as DNA: TGTGCCAGCAGCGTATCACAGGGGATCTCCTACAATGAGCAGTTCTTC.

This rearrangement joins TRBV28 to TRBJ2-5, with a possible D match to TRBD1 (5 bases). CDR1 MDHEN and CDR2 SYDVKM come from the germline V gene. The CDR3 loop spans 15 amino acids. V lost 6 bases to trimming and J lost 4 bases, with 18 bases between them. CDR3 residues: CASSLVGQGLETQYF. The CDR3, as DNA: TGTGCCAGCAGCCTCGTAGGGCAGGGATTAGAGACCCAGTACTTC.

V gene TRBV6-5 combines with J gene TRBJ1-6; D unresolved. This CDR3 has 16 amino acids. Germline V CDR1 and CDR2: MNHEY, SVGAGI. V dropped 0 bases and J dropped 9 bases, with 15 bases sitting between them. The CDR3 loop is CASSYSTDRGISPLHF. The CDR3 DNA follows: TGTGCCAGCAGTTACTCGACCGACCGAGGGATTTCACCCCTCCACTTT.

The chain joins TRBV9 to TRBJ2-5; 9 nucleotides align to TRBD2. The CDR3 is made up of 16 amino acids. J gave up 5 bases and V 0 bases, and 8 bases lay outside the gene matches. Germline V gene lookup returns CDR1 SGDLS and CDR2 YYNGEE. CDR3 in amino acids: CASSVVSSGALETQYF. The CDR3 bases are TGTGCCAGCAGCGTAGTCTCTAGCGGGGCCCTCGAGACCCAGTACTTC.

This clone was observed once. This chain connects TRBV5-5 to TRBJ1-5, with a possible D match to TRBD1 (5 bases). CDR3 length: 15 amino acids. Trimming cost V 4 bases and J 3 bases, with 14 bases left between them. Germline CDR1 SGHKS, CDR2 YYEKEE (reference sequence). The CDR3, as DNA: TGTGCCAGCAGCCGAGGAGGGGCCAACAATCAGCCCCAGCATTTT. Residues: CASSRGGANNQPQHF.

The chain carries TRBV7-3 and TRBJ2-5; D possibly corresponds to TRBD1 (6 bases). Trimming took 5 bases from V and 4 from J, leaving 11 bases between them. There are 13 residues in the CDR3. The germline V gene has CDR1 SGHTA and CDR2 FQGTGA. Here the CDR3 reads CASSPDRRETQYF. The DNA for the CDR3 is TGTGCCAGCAGCCCCGACAGGCGAGAGACCCAGTACTTC.

V is TRBV30 and J is TRBJ1-3; D remains unclear. The CDR3 is 12 residues long. Trimming stripped 5 bases from V and 3 bases from J, with 8 bases between. Per the germline V gene, CDR1 is GTSNPN and CDR2 is SVGIG (reference sequence). The chain's CDR3 is CAWVTGGNTIYF. Written as DNA, the CDR3 is TGTGCCTGGGTGACTGGTGGAAACACCATATATTTT.

The V gene is TRBV24-1, the J gene TRBJ2-6; D is unresolved. The V end was cut by 3 bases, the J end by 3 bases, with 14 bases between. The CDR3 is 17 residues long. Germline V CDR1 and CDR2: KGHDR, SFDVKD. The CDR3 is CATSDQGASGGANVLTF. The CDR3, as DNA: TGTGCCACCAGTGATCAAGGAGCTTCTGGTGGGGCCAACGTCCTGACTTTC.

This chain links TRBV5-1 with TRBJ1-1; D not certain. V dropped 0 bases and J dropped 1 base, with 13 bases sitting between them. CDR3 length equals 16 residues. Germline CDR1 is SGHRS and CDR2 is YFSETQ. CDR3 nucleotides: TGCGCCAGCAGCTTGGGAGGAGGTGCAACGAACACTGAAGCTTTCTTT. Translated: CASSLGGGATNTEAFF.

This clone was seen once. V and J are TRBV18 and TRBJ1-3, with D perhaps TRBD1 (5 bases). The germline V gene encodes CDR1 KGHSH and CDR2 LQKENI. Trimming pared 3 bases from V and 4 bases from J, leaving 13 bases between. CDR3 length: 15 amino acids. CDR3 protein: CASSPSKGSGNTIYF. CDR3 coding DNA: TGTGCCAGCTCACCCTCCAAGGGGTCAGGAAACACCATATATTTT.

This clone was seen once. The chain carries TRBV12-3 or TRBV12-4 and TRBJ2-1; 9 positions agree with TRBD2. This CDR3 has 13 amino acids. The V gene end was trimmed by 6 bases and the J gene end by 6 bases; junction bases not matched to a gene: 3. Here the CDR3 reads CASRREGFNEQFF. The CDR3 region has the DNA TGTGCCAGCAGGCGGGAGGGATTCAATGAGCAGTTCTTC.

This clone was detected once. V usage is TRBV19 and J usage is TRBJ2-7; 11 bases agree with TRBD2. The CDR3 covers 16 residues. J lost 3 bases, V lost 3 bases, and 7 bases had no gene match. Germline V gene lookup returns CDR1 LNHDA and CDR2 SQIVND (reference sequence). CDR3 protein: CASSMGLAGGGYEQYF. DNA of the CDR3: TGTGCCAGTAGTATGGGGCTAGCGGGAGGAGGCTACGAGCAGTACTTC. The whole variable domain, filled in from reference TRBV19 and TRBJ2-7, reads DGGITQSPKYLFRKEGQNVTLSCEQNLNHDAMYWYRQDPGQGLRLIYYSQIVNDFQKGDIAEGYSVSREKKESFPLTVTSAQKNPTAFYLCASSMGLAGGGYEQYFGPGTRLTVT.

V gene TRBV5-1 combines with J gene TRBJ2-5, with 11 nucleotides matching TRBD2. This CDR3 contains 15 residues. The V gene end was trimmed by 4 bases and the J gene end by 2 bases; junction bases not matched to a gene: 4. The germline V gene encodes CDR1 SGHRS and CDR2 YFSETQ. The CDR3 spells CASSPRTSGQETQYF. CDR3 DNA sequence: TGCGCCAGCAGCCCCAGGACTAGCGGGCAAGAGACCCAGTACTTC.

This clone was detected once. The chain employs TRBV5-1 and TRBJ2-5, with 7 bases fitting TRBD1. Germline V gives CDR1 SGHRS, CDR2 YFSETQ. V was pared by 0 bases and J by 2 bases, with 1 base of the junction left unmatched. The CDR3 runs to 14 residues. In DNA form, the CDR3 reads TGCGCCAGCAGCTTGGCGGGACAGCAAGAGACCCAGTACTTC. It specifies CASSLAGQQETQYF.

This chain joins TRBV5-1 and TRBJ2-3; 11 bases map to TRBD2. The CDR3 runs 18 residues. Germline loops: CDR1 SGHRS, CDR2 YFSETQ. With 0 bases clipped from V and 3 bases from J, the junction kept 9 bases outside the gene matches. CDR3 sequence: CASSLAGGLAALTDTQYF. The CDR3 nucleotides are TGCGCCAGCAGCTTGGCAGGGGGACTAGCGGCCCTGACAGATACGCAGTATTTT.

The rearrangement links TRBV9 to TRBJ2-4; no clear D. The V gene's germline CDR1 is SGDLS and CDR2 YYNGEE. The length of the CDR3 is 15 residues. Trimming removed 0 bases at V and 1 base at J, with 8 bases between. DNA of the CDR3: TGTGCCAGCAGCGTAGACCCGGTGGCCAAAAACATTCAGTACTTC. Its translation: CASSVDPVAKNIQYF.

CDR3 loop: CASRGGQGAGQPQHF. The CDR3 nucleotides read TGTGCCAGCAGGGGGGGACAGGGGGCAGGTCAGCCCCAGCATTTT. The chain carries TRBV28 and TRBJ1-5; 12 bases are a match to TRBD1. The ends lost 6 bases at V and 6 bases at J; junction bases unmatched: 6. CDR1 and CDR2 from the germline V gene are MDHEN and SYDVKM. The CDR3 loop spans 15 amino acids.

The chain joins TRBV19 to TRBJ1-3; 8 bases match TRBD1. This CDR3 comprises 13 residues. The germline gives CDR1 LNHDA, CDR2 SQIVND (reference sequence). After removal of 9 bases from V and 3 bases from J, the junction contained 4 bases not matched to a gene. The CDR3 DNA reads TGTGCCAGACCGGACAGGGTTGGAAACACCATATATTTT. Its translation: CARPDRVGNTIYF.

The CDR3 DNA is TGTGCCAGCAGCACTACGGGACAGGTAACCTACGAGCAGTACTTC. It is translated as CASSTTGQVTYEQYF. The chain recombines TRBV6-6 with TRBJ2-7, with 8 bases identical to TRBD1. Germline assignment: CDR1 MNHNY and CDR2 SVGAGI (reference sequence). Trimming took 6 bases from V and 2 from J; bases not matched to a gene: 9. This CDR3 is 15 amino acids long.

The rearrangement joins TRBV5-1 to TRBJ1-3; D is undetermined. Trimming cost V 9 bases and J 2 bases, with 6 bases left between them. Germline CDR1 SGHRS, CDR2 YFSETQ. The CDR3 loop spans 11 amino acids. As DNA, the CDR3 is TGCGCCACAACAGCTGGAAACACCATATATTTT. Residues: CATTAGNTIYF.

V gene TRBV18 combines with J gene TRBJ2-3, with 9 bases identical to TRBD2. The V gene end was trimmed by 2 bases and the J gene end by 4 bases; junction bases not matched to a gene: 10. This CDR3 region has 17 residues. Germline CDR1 is KGHSH and CDR2 is LQKENI. The CDR3: CASSPVASGGYADTQYF. CDR3 nucleotide sequence: TGTGCCAGCTCACCAGTCGCCAGCGGGGGGTATGCAGATACGCAGTATTTT. Combining the CDR3 with reference TRBV18 and TRBJ2-3 gives the whole variable domain NAGVMQNPRHLVRRRGQEARLRCSPMKGHSHVYWYRQLPEEGLKFMVYLQKENIIDESGMPKERFSAEFPKEGPSILRIQQVVRGDSAAYFCASSPVASGGYADTQYFGPGTRLTVL.